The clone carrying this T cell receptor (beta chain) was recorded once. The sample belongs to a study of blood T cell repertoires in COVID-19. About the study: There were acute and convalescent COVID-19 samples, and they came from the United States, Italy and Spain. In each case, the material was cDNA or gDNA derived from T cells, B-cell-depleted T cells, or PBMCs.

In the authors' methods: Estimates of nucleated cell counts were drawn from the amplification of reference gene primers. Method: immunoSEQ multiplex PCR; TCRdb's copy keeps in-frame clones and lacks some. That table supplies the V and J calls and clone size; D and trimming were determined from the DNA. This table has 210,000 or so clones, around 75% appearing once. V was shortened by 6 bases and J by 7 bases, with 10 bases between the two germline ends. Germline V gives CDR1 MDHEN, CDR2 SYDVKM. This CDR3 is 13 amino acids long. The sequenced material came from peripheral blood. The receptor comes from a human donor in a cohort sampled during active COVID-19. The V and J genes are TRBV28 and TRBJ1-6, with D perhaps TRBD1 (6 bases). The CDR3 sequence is CASSWTVNSPLHF. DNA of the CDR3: TGTGCCAGCAGCTGGACAGTAAATTCACCCCTCCACTTT.